Below, 27 T cell receptor beta chains from the same sample are listed, as sequenced in a study of T cell clusters in autoimmune cytopenias. TRB was amplified by touch-down multiplex PCR, primer pools A and B combined. TCRdb reanalyzed the multiplex PCR reads, giving one entry per CDR3 protein sequence and no DNA. The specimen's table records approximately 6,000 distinct CDR3 sequences. Each sample's input was approximately 0.25 ug genomic DNA, some 38,000 genome equivalents. This sample was also put to use in a study of T cell repertoires in aging, cancer and after chemotherapy.

Sequencing was performed on peripheral blood. Receptor source: a human donor in good health.

The chain combines TRBV18 with TRBJ2-6; TCRdb lists TRBD2, though no DNA is available to test this call. This CDR3 spans 18 amino acids. Per the germline V gene, CDR1 is KGHSH and CDR2 is LQKENI. CDR3 region: CASTPGAGGPSGANVLTF.

The rearrangement links TRBV27 to TRBJ2-1; TCRdb names TRBD1, which stays unverified in the absence of DNA. The CDR3 has 12 amino acids. Germline V lookup: CDR1 MNHEY, CDR2 SMNVEV (reference sequence). CDR3 sequence reads: CASSRDYNEQFF.

The chain recombines TRBV4-3 with TRBJ2-7; TCRdb proposes TRBD1, but this gene call is untestable without DNA. Germline V gene data show CDR1 as LGHNA and CDR2 as YSLEER. The CDR3 length is 13 residues. CDR3 protein: CASSQEDRSEQYF.

V is TRBV7-2 and J is TRBJ2-7. Germline CDR1 SGHTA, CDR2 FQGNSA. The CDR3 contains 12 residues. CDR3 sequence reads: CASSLGSSEQYF.

This clonotype is deemed medium-sized by its frequency. This chain uses TRBV12-3 or TRBV12-4 with TRBJ2-2; TCRdb picks TRBD2, but there is no DNA to check that call. This CDR3 contains 19 residues. This CDR3 is CASSLGGIGLAENTGELFF.

The J gene is TRBJ2-3, the V gene TRBV6-1; TCRdb reports TRBD1, a call that lacks DNA to check it against. This CDR3 has 17 residues. CDR1 MNHNS and CDR2 SASEGT come from the germline V gene. The CDR3 loop is CASSEGVGVPSTDTQYF.

The gene calls are TRBV29-1 and TRBJ2-1; TCRdb reports TRBD2, a call that lacks DNA to check it against. The CDR3 is made up of 15 amino acids. The V gene's germline CDR1 is SQVTM and CDR2 ANQGSEA. CDR3 amino acids: CSVDRAGGSYNEQFF.

The J gene is TRBJ2-2, the V gene TRBV6-5; TCRdb reports TRBD1, a call that lacks DNA to check it against. This CDR3 contains 18 residues. Germline assignment: CDR1 MNHEY and CDR2 SVGAGI. CDR3 sequence reads: CASSYSFVGAANTGELFF.

This chain links TRBV18 with TRBJ2-6. CDR1 KGHSH and CDR2 LQKENI come from the germline V gene. This CDR3 contains 16 residues. This CDR3 reads CASSQDILSGANVLTF.

The chain is built from TRBV5-4 and TRBJ2-3. CDR1 and CDR2 (germline): SGHNT, YYREEE (reference sequence). The CDR3 has 16 residues. Here the CDR3 reads CASSSGQGVGTDTQYF. Looking up the rest from reference TRBV5-4 and TRBJ2-3 gives the full variable domain: ETGVTQSPTHLIKTRGQQVTLRCSSQSGHNTVSWYQQALGQGPQFIFQYYREEENGRGNFPPRFSGLQFPNYSSELNVNALELDDSALYLCASSSGQGVGTDTQYFGPGTRLTVL.

According to its frequency, this clonotype is medium-sized. The rearrangement links TRBV19 to TRBJ2-7. Germline CDR1 reads LNHDA; CDR2 reads SQIVND (reference sequence). This CDR3 comprises 14 residues. The CDR3 sequence: CASSKWEGSYEQYF. The whole variable domain, remainder taken from reference TRBV19 and TRBJ2-7, is DGGITQSPKYLFRKEGQNVTLSCEQNLNHDAMYWYRQDPGQGLRLIYYSQIVNDFQKGDIAEGYSVSREKKESFPLTVTSAQKNPTAFYLCASSKWEGSYEQYFGPGTRLTVT.

This chain links TRBV19 with TRBJ2-5; TCRdb returns TRBD2, unconfirmable since there is no DNA. This CDR3 region has 16 residues. Germline V gene lookup returns CDR1 LNHDA and CDR2 SQIVND (reference sequence). CDR3 sequence reads: CASSLSSGGSQETQYF.

This clonotype is medium-sized by frequency. This rearrangement joins TRBV19 to TRBJ2-2. The germline gives CDR1 LNHDA, CDR2 SQIVND (reference sequence). The CDR3 consists of 12 residues. CDR3 protein: CASRPAAGELFF.

The chain has TRBV10-3 and TRBJ2-7; the TCRdb D gene call, TRBD1, has no DNA to confirm it. This CDR3 comprises 13 residues. Per germline, CDR1 ENHRY and CDR2 SYGVKD. The CDR3 spells CAISGGTGSEQYF.

V and J are TRBV5-4 and TRBJ1-6. The CDR3 length is 16 residues. Germline V gene sequence: CDR1 SGHNT, CDR2 YYREEE (reference sequence). CDR3 sequence: CASSFDGGSYNSPLHF.

By frequency, this clonotype registers medium-sized (0.01 to 0.1%). This chain uses TRBV19 with TRBJ2-1; lacking DNA, the TRBD2 call made by TCRdb goes unchecked. Germline V gene lookup returns CDR1 LNHDA and CDR2 SQIVND (reference sequence). CDR3 length: 14 residues. The CDR3 protein is CASISAGGRNEQFF. Complete variable domain (other parts from reference TRBV19 and TRBJ2-1): DGGITQSPKYLFRKEGQNVTLSCEQNLNHDAMYWYRQDPGQGLRLIYYSQIVNDFQKGDIAEGYSVSREKKESFPLTVTSAQKNPTAFYLCASISAGGRNEQFFGPGTRLTVL.

The chain joins TRBV5-4 to TRBJ2-7; TCRdb's D gene call, TRBD1, goes unchecked for lack of DNA. This CDR3 has 13 amino acids. The germline CDR1 and CDR2 sequences are SGHNT and YYREEE (reference sequence). The CDR3 reads CASRPGASYEQYF.

The V call is TRBV29-1, the J call TRBJ2-3; TCRdb outputs TRBD1, but without DNA this stays unchecked. CDR3 length: 14 amino acids. Per the germline V gene, CDR1 is SQVTM and CDR2 is ANQGSEA. The CDR3 sequence is CSSEGQGITDTQYF.

The chain uses TRBV5-4 and TRBJ2-3. From germline, CDR1 is SGHNT and CDR2 YYREEE (reference sequence). The CDR3 consists of 16 residues. The CDR3 region is CASSLPLSRDTDTRYF.

Here the CDR3 reads CASSPPGTSGELSSYNEQFF. The chain is built from TRBV18 and TRBJ2-1; the D call from TCRdb, TRBD2, cannot be confirmed without DNA. In germline, CDR1 is KGHSH, CDR2 LQKENI. The CDR3 has 20 residues.

The chain carries TRBV18 and TRBJ2-3. The germline V gene encodes CDR1 KGHSH and CDR2 LQKENI. The CDR3 covers 13 residues. This chain's CDR3 is CASSPPNTDTQYF.

This rearrangement joins TRBV15 to TRBJ1-3. The CDR3 is made up of 17 amino acids. Germline CDR1 and CDR2: LNHNV and YYDKDF (reference sequence). This CDR3 reads CATRKVQASYSGNTIYF.

This chain links TRBV18 with TRBJ2-7; TCRdb indicates TRBD1, and absent DNA this call remains unverified. This CDR3 spans 12 amino acids. The germline CDR1 and CDR2 sequences are KGHSH and LQKENI. This CDR3 reads CASSPTGYEQYF. Variable domain in full (rest from reference TRBV18 and TRBJ2-7): NAGVMQNPRHLVRRRGQEARLRCSPMKGHSHVYWYRQLPEEGLKFMVYLQKENIIDESGMPKERFSAEFPKEGPSILRIQQVVRGDSAAYFCASSPTGYEQYFGPGTRLTVT.

The V call is TRBV12-3 or TRBV12-4, the J call TRBJ2-3; TCRdb calls TRBD1, which cannot be checked without DNA. The CDR3 is 15 amino acids. CDR3 loop: CASSFTGVSTDTQYF.

This chain links TRBV19 with TRBJ1-2. Germline V CDR1 and CDR2: LNHDA, SQIVND (reference sequence). The CDR3 contains 14 residues. This CDR3 is CASTLPGVIYGYTF.

The V call is TRBV28, the J call TRBJ2-7; there is no DNA to check the TCRdb D call of TRBD2. The CDR3 totals 16 residues. The germline gives CDR1 MDHEN, CDR2 SYDVKM. CDR3 amino acids: CASSPPLGSGNYEQYF.

The chain carries TRBV27 and TRBJ2-3; without DNA, the TCRdb call of TRBD1 cannot be checked. The CDR3 is 14 residues long. Germline V gives CDR1 MNHEY, CDR2 SMNVEV (reference sequence). The CDR3: CAISRDRGTDTQYF.